This TCR beta chain is from a study (dated by TCRdb to between 2015 and 2016). With respect to the entire study: The study set out to test whether tumor-infiltrating Tregs in breast cancer get recruited from blood Tregs or are instead converted in situ from other CD4+ T cell subsets.

This clonotype was observed a handful of times. Its antigen is currently not known. The record has no base qualities; no much larger clone is one base away. Beyond this particular receptor, the publication reports: Rather than covering whole repertoires, validation in the larger cohort was restricted to a single TCR beta V-J rearrangement. Across 23 patients, 10% to 15% of tumor Treg TRBV12-4/TRBJ1-2 sequences were found to be shared with naive CD4+ cells, compared with under 2.4% shared with blood Tregs or memory cells. Tumor memory CD4+ T cell TCR gene usage clustered with blood and lymph node memory CD4+ cells and lymph node naive CD4+ cells. The greatest overlap of tumor-infiltrating Treg TCR alpha and beta sequences was observed with tumor naive CD4+ T cells, followed by blood naive CD4+ T cells.

Library preparation was by multiplex PCR. The sequencer was an Ion Torrent PGM. Adaptor-ligated barcode primers were used to amplify TRBV12-4/TRBJ1-2 clonotypes in the roughly 25-patient analysis. For the roughly 20-patient cohort, the TRBV12-4/TRBJ1-2 amplicons were sequenced on the Ion Personal Genome Machine system. On the study's bioinformatics: Sequencing data were pooled across the five patients for each of nine subset-tissue groups and compared by unsupervised clustering of TCR gene usage. The Morisita-Horn index was used to calculate repertoire similarity, with shared sequences weighted according to their contribution to each repertoire. TCRdb handled the public reads itself, with Q25 trimming in fastp and clone calling in MiXCR, and kept productive beta chains. Under each unique CDR3 protein, matching rows form one entry showing the most common genes and DNA. What appears here as the V and J calls and clone size reflects TCRdb's work, not the paper's. The sample data list 600 to 850 distinct CDR3 sequences, and roughly a third of these were observed just once. The top ten clones comprise around 20% of the sample.

CD4+CD45RO+CD25- cells were isolated as memory CD4+ T cells. In a bigger cohort of around 20 breast cancer patients, the researchers sequenced just a single TRBV12-4/TRBJ1-2 rearrangement in tumor Tregs as well as in blood Treg, naive and memory CD4+ cells. Ficoll density gradient centrifugation was used to isolate mononuclear cells from lymph nodes or from 40 to 50 ml of peripheral blood. A purity exceeding 90% was confirmed by FACS for the sorted cell populations. CDR3 length: 11 amino acids, cysteine to phenylalanine. CDR3 DNA is the only sequence kept; it has 33 bases, read in frame from the first base. At the junction V is shortened by 4 bases and J by 8 bases, with 8 bases in between.

This TCR came from a female donor with breast cancer. The chain was built from TRBV12-3 or TRBV12-4 and TRBJ1-2; the D gene assignment is ambiguous. The source material was memory CD4+ T cells sorted from blood. In the paper's terms, the cell subset or site label means: memory CD4+ T cells, CD4+CD45RO+CD25-. The sequenced DNA: TGTGCCAGCAGTTACTATGGCGGCTACACCTTC. It translates as CASSYYGGYTF.